This T cell receptor (beta chain) was observed in a study of radiation and T cells in renal cell carcinoma. As for the study in general: Nephrectomy followed 15 Gy stereotactic body radiation by 4 weeks.

The sample's time point: blood 2 weeks post-SBRT. As to treatment: 15 Gy SBRT to primary tumor, nephrectomy 4 weeks later. Radiation-treated patients gave blood at baseline, week 2 and week 4. As regards this clone: Its antigen is still unknown.

Whole-study findings and limits: Pretreatment tumor biopsies were lacking, so baseline clonotypes are unknown.

The table came from immunoSEQ multiplex PCR; TCRdb's copy has only in-frame clones and leaves some out. Of tens of thousands of clones in the sample, around three quarters were seen once. This receptor was obtained from a man aged 55 to 70 with renal cell carcinoma. The sequencing used blood, collected from a patient whose treatment included radiotherapy and nephrectomy.

This chain's CDR3 is CASSYSYHRSSEQFF. The CDR3 DNA follows: TGTGCCAGCAGTTACTCCTATCACAGGTCTAGTGAGCAGTTCTTC. This chain links TRBV6-5 with TRBJ2-1, with D perhaps TRBD1 (5 bases). CDR1 is MNHEY and CDR2 is SVGAGI in the germline V gene. Trimming took off 0 bases at V and 9 bases at J, with 15 bases between the two ends. The CDR3 totals 15 residues.